The rows below give T cell receptor beta chains drawn from one sample of a study of blood T cells in healthy people across ages. TCRdb called the 5' RACE reads again in MiXCR, with one record for every CDR3 protein. The data show around 620,000 distinct CDR3 sequences, roughly a quarter seen once. Source material: blood. The receptors originated from a woman aged 70-85 years in good health. Each CDR3 is given with its conserved first and last residue. The order of the fields is CDR3 length, V gene, clone size, D gene, J gene, CDR3 DNA, CDR3 protein. A D gene is named only where the DNA matches it firmly. Not every row has a clone size; where given, it reads once, few, many or a size class.

15	TRBV24-1	-	TRBD1	TRBJ2-3	TGTGCCACCACATCTGGGACAGGTAGCACAGATACGCAGTATTTT	CATTSGTGSTDTQYF
14	TRBV12-3/TRBV12-4	few	TRBD2	TRBJ2-3	TGTGCCAGCAATTTGGGGGGGGAGACAGATACGCAGTATTTT	CASNLGGETDTQYF
14	TRBV2	-	-	TRBJ2-5	TGTGCCAGCAGTGAAGAGAGCAGTGGCGTGACCCAGTACTTC	CASSEESSGVTQYF
15	TRBV29-1	-	-	TRBJ2-6	TGCAGCGTTGGACTAGGAGGCTCTGGGGCCAACGTCCTGACTTTC	CSVGLGGSGANVLTF
13	TRBV29-1	many	TRBD2	TRBJ2-3	TGCAGCGTTGAACGGCGGGGGGGAGATACGCAGTATTTT	CSVERRGGDTQYF
14	TRBV28	many	TRBD1	TRBJ2-5	TGTGCCAGCAGTTTACAGGGGGCAGAAGAGACCCAGTACTTC	CASSLQGAEETQYF
13	TRBV29-1	-	TRBD1	TRBJ1-2	TGCAGCGGGTACGGGACAGGGGTAGATGGCTACACCTTC	CSGYGTGVDGYTF
14	TRBV5-5	-	TRBD1	TRBJ2-3	TGTGCCAGCAGCTTCGGGACAGGGGGGGATACGCAGTATTTT	CASSFGTGGDTQYF
13	TRBV9	few	-	TRBJ2-5	TGTGCCAGCAGCGTAGGTACCCCAGAGACCCAGTACTTC	CASSVGTPETQYF
15	TRBV5-1	-	TRBD2	TRBJ2-1	TGCGCCAGCAGCTTGTCGGAGGGAGGGGTCCATGAGCAGTTCTTC	CASSLSEGGVHEQFF